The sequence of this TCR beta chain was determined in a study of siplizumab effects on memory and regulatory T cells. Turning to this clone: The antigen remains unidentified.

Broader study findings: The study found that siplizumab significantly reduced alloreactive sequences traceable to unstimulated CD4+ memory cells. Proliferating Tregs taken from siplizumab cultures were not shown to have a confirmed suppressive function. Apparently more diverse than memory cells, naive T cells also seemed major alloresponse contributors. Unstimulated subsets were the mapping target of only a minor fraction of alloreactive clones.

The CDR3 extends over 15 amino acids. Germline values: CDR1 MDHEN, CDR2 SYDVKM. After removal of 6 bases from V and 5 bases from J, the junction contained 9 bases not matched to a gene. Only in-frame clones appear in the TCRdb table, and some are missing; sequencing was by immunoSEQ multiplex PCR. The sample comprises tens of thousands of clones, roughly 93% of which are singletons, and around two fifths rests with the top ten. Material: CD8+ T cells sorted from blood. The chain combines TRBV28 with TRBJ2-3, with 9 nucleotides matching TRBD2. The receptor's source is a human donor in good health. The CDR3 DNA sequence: TGTGCCAGCAGCCGGGAGCGGGAGGCTGGAGATACGCAGTATTTT. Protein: CASSREREAGDTQYF.